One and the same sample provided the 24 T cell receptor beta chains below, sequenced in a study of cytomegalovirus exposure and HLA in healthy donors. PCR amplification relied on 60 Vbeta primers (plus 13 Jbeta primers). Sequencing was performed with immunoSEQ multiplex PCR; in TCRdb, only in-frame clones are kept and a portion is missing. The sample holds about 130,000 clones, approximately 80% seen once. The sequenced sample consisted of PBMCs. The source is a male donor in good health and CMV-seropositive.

Written as DNA, the CDR3 is TGTGCCAGCAGCTTAGCGGGAGGGAAAACCGGGGAGCTGTTTTTT. It encodes CASSLAGGKTGELFF. The J gene is TRBJ2-2, the V gene TRBV5-4; 10 bases agree with TRBD2. Germline V gene data show CDR1 as SGHNT and CDR2 as YYREEE (reference sequence). The CDR3 sequence is 15 residues long. The ends lost 2 bases at V and 5 bases at J; junction bases unmatched: 3.

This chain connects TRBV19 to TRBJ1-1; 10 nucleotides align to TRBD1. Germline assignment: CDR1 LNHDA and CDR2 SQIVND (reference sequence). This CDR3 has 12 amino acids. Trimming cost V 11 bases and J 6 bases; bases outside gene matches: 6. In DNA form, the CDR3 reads TGTGCCGTGAGGACAGGGGGATCTGAAGCTTTCTTT. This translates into CAVRTGGSEAFF.

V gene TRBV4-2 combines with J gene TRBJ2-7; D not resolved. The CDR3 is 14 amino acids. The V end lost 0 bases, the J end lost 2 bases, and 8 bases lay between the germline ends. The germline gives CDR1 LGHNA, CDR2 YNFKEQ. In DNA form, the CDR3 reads TGTGCCAGCAGCCAAGACAGGCGTACCTACGAGCAGTACTTC. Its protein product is CASSQDRRTYEQYF.

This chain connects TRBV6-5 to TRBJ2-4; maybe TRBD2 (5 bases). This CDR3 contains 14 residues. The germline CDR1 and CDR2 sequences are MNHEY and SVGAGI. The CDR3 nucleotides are TGTTCCTCCAGCGGTTCAAGAATGGAAAACATTCAGTACTTC. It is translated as CSSSGSRMENIQYF.

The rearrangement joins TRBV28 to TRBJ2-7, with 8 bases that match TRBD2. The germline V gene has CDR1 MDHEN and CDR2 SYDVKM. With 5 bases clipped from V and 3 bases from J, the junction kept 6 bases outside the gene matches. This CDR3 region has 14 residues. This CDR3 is CASSGSGSDYEQYF. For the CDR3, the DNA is TGTGCCAGCAGTGGAAGCGGGAGTGACTACGAGCAGTACTTC. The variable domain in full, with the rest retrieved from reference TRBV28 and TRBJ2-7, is DVKVTQSSRYLVKRTGEKVFLECVQDMDHENMFWYRQDPGLGLRLIYFSYDVKMKEKGDIPEGYSVSREKKERFSLILESASTNQTSMYLCASSGSGSDYEQYFGPGTRLTVT.

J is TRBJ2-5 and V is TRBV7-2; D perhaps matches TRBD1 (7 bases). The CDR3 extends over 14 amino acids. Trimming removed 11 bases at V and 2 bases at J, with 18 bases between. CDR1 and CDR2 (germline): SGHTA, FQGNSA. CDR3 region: CASSQGGLQETQYF. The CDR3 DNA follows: TGTGCCTCCAGCCAGGGGGGACTTCAAGAGACCCAGTACTTC.

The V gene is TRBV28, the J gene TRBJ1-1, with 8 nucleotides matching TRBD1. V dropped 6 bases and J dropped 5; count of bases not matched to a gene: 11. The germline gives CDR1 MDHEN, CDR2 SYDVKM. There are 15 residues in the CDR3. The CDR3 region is CASSPPGQGWTEAFF. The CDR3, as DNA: TGTGCCAGCAGCCCGCCCGGACAGGGCTGGACTGAAGCTTTCTTT.

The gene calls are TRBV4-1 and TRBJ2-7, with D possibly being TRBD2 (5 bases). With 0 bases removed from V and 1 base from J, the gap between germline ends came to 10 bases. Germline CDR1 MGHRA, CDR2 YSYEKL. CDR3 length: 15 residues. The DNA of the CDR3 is TGCGCCAGCAGCCAAGATCGCCTAGCATCCTACGAGCAGTACTTC. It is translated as CASSQDRLASYEQYF.

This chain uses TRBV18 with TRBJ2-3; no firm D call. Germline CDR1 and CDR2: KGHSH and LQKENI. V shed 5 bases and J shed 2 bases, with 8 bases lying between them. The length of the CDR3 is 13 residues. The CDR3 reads CASSARSTDTQYF. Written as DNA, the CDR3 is TGTGCCAGCTCAGCTAGATCCACAGATACGCAGTATTTT.

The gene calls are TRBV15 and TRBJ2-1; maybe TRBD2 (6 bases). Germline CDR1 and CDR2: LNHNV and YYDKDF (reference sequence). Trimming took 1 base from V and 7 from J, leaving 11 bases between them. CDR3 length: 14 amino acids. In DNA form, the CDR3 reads TGTGCCACCAGCAGAGTCGGCGGGATAAATGAGCAGTTCTTC. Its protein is CATSRVGGINEQFF.

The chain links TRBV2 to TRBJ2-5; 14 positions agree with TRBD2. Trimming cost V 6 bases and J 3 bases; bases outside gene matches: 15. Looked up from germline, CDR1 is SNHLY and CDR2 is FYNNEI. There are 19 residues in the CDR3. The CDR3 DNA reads TGTGCCAGCAGGGAGACGGTGACTAGCGGGAGGGCCGAAGAAGAGACCCAGTACTTC. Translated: CASRETVTSGRAEEETQYF.

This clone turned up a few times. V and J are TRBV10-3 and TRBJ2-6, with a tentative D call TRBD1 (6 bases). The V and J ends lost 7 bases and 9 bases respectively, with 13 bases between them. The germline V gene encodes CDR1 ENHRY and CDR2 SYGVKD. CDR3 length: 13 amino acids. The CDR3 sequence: CAITGQPNNVLTF. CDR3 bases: TGTGCCATCACTGGACAGCCAAACAACGTCCTGACTTTC.

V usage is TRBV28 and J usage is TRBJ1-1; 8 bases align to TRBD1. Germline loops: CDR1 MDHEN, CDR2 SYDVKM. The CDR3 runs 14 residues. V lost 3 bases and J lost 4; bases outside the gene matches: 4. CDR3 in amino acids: CASSLTGDGTEAFF. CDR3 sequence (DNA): TGTGCCAGCAGTTTGACAGGGGATGGCACTGAAGCTTTCTTT.

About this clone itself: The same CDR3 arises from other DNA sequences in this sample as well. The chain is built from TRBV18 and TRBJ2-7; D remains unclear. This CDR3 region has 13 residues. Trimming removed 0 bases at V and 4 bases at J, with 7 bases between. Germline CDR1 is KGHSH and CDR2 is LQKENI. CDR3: CASSPPSGYEQYF. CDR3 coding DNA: TGTGCCAGCTCACCACCGTCCGGGTACGAGCAGTACTTC.

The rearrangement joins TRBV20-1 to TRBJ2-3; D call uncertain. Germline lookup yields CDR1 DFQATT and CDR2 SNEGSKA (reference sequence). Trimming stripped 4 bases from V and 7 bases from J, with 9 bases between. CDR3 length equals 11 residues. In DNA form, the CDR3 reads TGCAGTGCTATGATTCTAAATACGCAGTATTTT. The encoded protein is CSAMILNTQYF.

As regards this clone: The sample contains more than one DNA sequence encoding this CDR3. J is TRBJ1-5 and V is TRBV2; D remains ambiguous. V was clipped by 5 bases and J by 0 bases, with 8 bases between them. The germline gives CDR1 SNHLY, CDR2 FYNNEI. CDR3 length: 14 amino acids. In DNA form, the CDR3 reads TGTGCCAGCAGTCCACAGTATAGCAATCAGCCCCAGCATTTT. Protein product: CASSPQYSNQPQHF.

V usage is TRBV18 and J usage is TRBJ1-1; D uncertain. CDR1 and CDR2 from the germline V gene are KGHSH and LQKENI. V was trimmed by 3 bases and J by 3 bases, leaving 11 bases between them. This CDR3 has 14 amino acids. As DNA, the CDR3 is TGTGCCAGCTCACCCCCTATGTCGGACACTGAAGCTTTCTTT. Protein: CASSPPMSDTEAFF.

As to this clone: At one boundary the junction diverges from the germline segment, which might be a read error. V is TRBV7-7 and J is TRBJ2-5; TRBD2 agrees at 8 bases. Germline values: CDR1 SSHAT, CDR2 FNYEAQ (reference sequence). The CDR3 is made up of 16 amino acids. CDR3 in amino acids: CASSLGLAGLQETQYF. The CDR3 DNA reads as TGTGCTAGCAGCTTGGGGTTAGCGGGGTTACAAGAGACCCAGTACTTC.

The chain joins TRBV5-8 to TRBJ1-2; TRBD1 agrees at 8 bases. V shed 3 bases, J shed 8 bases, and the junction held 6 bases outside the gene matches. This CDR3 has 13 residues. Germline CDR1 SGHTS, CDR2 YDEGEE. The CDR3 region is CASSSGQVDGYTF. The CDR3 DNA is TGTGCCAGCAGCTCGGGACAGGTCGACGGCTACACCTTC.

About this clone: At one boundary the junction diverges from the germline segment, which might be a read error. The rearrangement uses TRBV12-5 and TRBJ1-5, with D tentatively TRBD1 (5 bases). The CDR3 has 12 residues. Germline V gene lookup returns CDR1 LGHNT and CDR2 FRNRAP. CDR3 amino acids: CASGSQDQPQHF. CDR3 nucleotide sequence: TGTGCTAGTGGTTCACAGGATCAACCCCAGCATTTT.

CDR3 in amino acids: CASSLGTGMNTGELFF. The CDR3 bases are TGTGCCAGCAGCTTGGGGACAGGGATGAACACCGGGGAGCTGTTTTTT. The chain employs TRBV5-8 and TRBJ2-2; 8 bases line up with TRBD1. V trimming: 0 bases; J trimming: 1 base; junction bases outside the gene matches: 2. The germline CDR1 and CDR2 sequences are SGHTS and YDEGEE. The CDR3 runs 16 residues.

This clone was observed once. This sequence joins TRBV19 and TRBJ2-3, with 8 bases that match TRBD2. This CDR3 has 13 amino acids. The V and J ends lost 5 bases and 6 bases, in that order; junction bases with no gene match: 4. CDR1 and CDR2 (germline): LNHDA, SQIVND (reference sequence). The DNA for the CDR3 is TGTGCCAGTAGTCCCGGGAGGGGGGATACGCAGTATTTT. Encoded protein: CASSPGRGDTQYF.

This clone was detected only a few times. The CDR3 region has the DNA TGTGCCAGCAGCTCCGGGGGGGAACAAGAGACCCAGTACTTC. It yields the protein CASSSGGEQETQYF. The chain combines TRBV7-6 with TRBJ2-5; 8 bases line up with TRBD2. V was pared by 4 bases and J by 2 bases, with 3 bases of the junction left unmatched. Germline CDR1 reads SGHVS; CDR2 reads FNYEAQ. The CDR3 spans 14 residues.

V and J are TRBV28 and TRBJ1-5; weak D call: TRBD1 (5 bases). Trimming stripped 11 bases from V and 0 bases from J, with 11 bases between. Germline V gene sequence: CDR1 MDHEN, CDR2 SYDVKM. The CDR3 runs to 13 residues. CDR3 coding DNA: TGTGCCGCCCGACAGAATAGCAATCAGCCCCAGCATTTT. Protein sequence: CAARQNSNQPQHF.